The 4 T cell receptor beta chains presented below share a single source sample, sequenced in a study of cytomegalovirus exposure and HLA in healthy donors. The PCR was carried out with 60 Vbeta primers and 13 Jbeta primers. Data came from immunoSEQ multiplex PCR; TCRdb stores just in-frame clones and leaves some out. The sample shows about 130,000 clones, approximately 60% of them seen only once. The sample comprised PBMCs. These TCRs come from a human donor in good health.

V usage is TRBV7-3 and J usage is TRBJ2-1; D might be TRBD2 (7 bases). Germline-derived CDR1 and CDR2 are SGHTA and FQGTGA. V was pared by 0 bases and J by 7 bases, with 19 bases between. The CDR3 extends over 17 amino acids. The CDR3 coding sequence is TGTGCCAGCAGCTTAACCCCGGACGGGGGGCTTGTTAATGAGCAGTTCTTC. It translates to CASSLTPDGGLVNEQFF.

A remark on this clone: One end of the junction is discordant with germline, which a read error may explain. The CDR3, as DNA: TGTGCCGGCAGCAGGACTAGCGGGCTCTACGAGCAGTACTTC. Its protein product is CAGSRTSGLYEQYF. The V call is TRBV6-5, the J call TRBJ2-7; TRBD2 agrees at 11 bases. This CDR3 region has 14 residues. Per germline, CDR1 MNHEY and CDR2 SVGAGI.

The rearrangement links TRBV18 to TRBJ2-7; D not resolved. The CDR3 length is 14 residues. Germline lookup yields CDR1 KGHSH and CDR2 LQKENI. The V and J ends lost 3 bases and 0 bases respectively, with 9 bases between them. CDR3 DNA: TGTGCCAGCTCACCCGAAGACACCTCCTACGAGCAGTACTTC. Protein product: CASSPEDTSYEQYF.

The chain recombines TRBV7-9 with TRBJ2-5; 12 bases fit TRBD1. In germline, CDR1 is SEHNR, CDR2 FQNEAQ (reference sequence). With V trimmed by 5 bases and J by 2 bases, 9 bases remained unmatched. The CDR3 has 17 residues. The CDR3 DNA sequence: TGTGCCAGCAGCCCCCGGGGGGGACAGGGGGCTCAAGAGACCCAGTACTTC. Translated: CASSPRGGQGAQETQYF. Full variable domain (rest looked up from reference TRBV7-9 and TRBJ2-5): DTGVSQNPRHKITKRGQNVTFRCDPISEHNRLYWYRQTLGQGPEFLTYFQNEAQLEKSRLLSDRFSAERPKGSFSTLEIQRTEQGDSAMYLCASSPRGGQGAQETQYFGPGTRLLVL.